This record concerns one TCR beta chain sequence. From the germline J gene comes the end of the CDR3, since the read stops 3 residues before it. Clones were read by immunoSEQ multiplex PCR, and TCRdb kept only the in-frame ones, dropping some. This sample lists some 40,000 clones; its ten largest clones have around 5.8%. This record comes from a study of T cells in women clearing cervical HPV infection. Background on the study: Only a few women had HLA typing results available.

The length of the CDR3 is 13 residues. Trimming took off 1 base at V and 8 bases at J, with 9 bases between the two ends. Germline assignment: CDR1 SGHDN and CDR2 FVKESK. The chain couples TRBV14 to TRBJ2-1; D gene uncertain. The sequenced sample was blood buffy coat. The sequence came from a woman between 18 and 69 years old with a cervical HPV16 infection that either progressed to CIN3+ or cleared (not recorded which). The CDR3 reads CASSQAARHEQFF. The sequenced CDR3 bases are TGTGCCAGCAGCCAAGCAGCTAGACATGAG.